This is a list of T cell receptor beta chains from one sample in a study of blood T cells in healthy people across ages. One entry per CDR3 protein results from TCRdb running MiXCR on the 5' RACE reads. The data contain about a million distinct CDR3 sequences, roughly two fifths of them singletons. Sequencing was done on a sample of blood. These receptors came from a man between 18 and 35 years old in good health. The CDR3 runs from the conserved cysteine through the conserved F or W. D genes are given only for firm matches. Some rows have no size entry. The others give once, few or many, or a class for an expanded clone.

V: TRBV20-1
size: -
D: -
J: TRBJ2-3
CDR3: CSAPRAGTDTQYF
DNA: TGCAGTGCTCCACGAGCGGGCACAGATACGCAGTATTTT

V: TRBV5-1
size: few
D: TRBD1
J: TRBJ1-1
CDR3: CASSYRDRGTEAFF
DNA: TGCGCCAGCAGCTACCGGGACAGGGGGACTGAAGCTTTCTTT

V: TRBV20-1
size: few
D: -
J: TRBJ1-4
CDR3: CSARPDSEKLFF
DNA: TGCAGTGCTAGACCGGACAGCGAAAAACTGTTTTTT

V: TRBV6-5
size: few
D: TRBD1
J: TRBJ2-3
CDR3: CASSPQDRGSDTQYF
DNA: TGTGCCAGCAGCCCGCAGGACAGGGGGTCAGATACGCAGTATTTT

V: TRBV2
size: few
D: -
J: TRBJ2-1
CDR3: CASSRGQETQFF
DNA: TGTGCCAGCAGTCGGGGGCAGGAGACCCAGTTCTTC

V: TRBV13
size: -
D: -
J: TRBJ2-3
CDR3: CASSLDEEDTQYF
DNA: TGTGCCAGCAGCTTAGATGAGGAAGATACGCAGTATTTT

V: TRBV7-8
size: -
D: -
J: TRBJ1-2
CDR3: CASSTEGARSYGYTF
DNA: TGTGCCAGCAGCACCGAAGGGGCGAGGTCCTATGGCTACACCTTC

V: TRBV27
size: -
D: -
J: TRBJ2-7
CDR3: CASSRTPRNYEQYF
DNA: TGTGCCAGCAGTAGGACTCCGAGGAACTACGAGCAGTACTTC

V: TRBV5-1
size: many
D: TRBD2
J: TRBJ2-7
CDR3: CASSSGLEQYF
DNA: TGCGCCAGCAGCTCGGGACTAGAGCAGTACTTC

V: TRBV2
size: -
D: -
J: TRBJ1-5
CDR3: CASSGRRSNQPQHF
DNA: TGTGCCAGCAGTGGCCGAAGGTCAAATCAGCCCCAGCATTTT

V: TRBV20-1
size: -
D: TRBD2
J: TRBJ2-1
CDR3: CSVYSGGDNGQFF
DNA: TGCAGTGTTTATAGCGGGGGGGACAATGGGCAGTTCTTC

V: TRBV6-2/TRBV6-3
size: -
D: -
J: TRBJ1-1
CDR3: CASSYSWENTEAFF
DNA: TGTGCCAGCAGTTACTCATGGGAAAACACTGAAGCTTTCTTT

V: TRBV2
size: -
D: -
J: TRBJ1-1
CDR3: CASRQVGVPNTEAFF
DNA: TGTGCCAGCCGACAGGTTGGGGTACCGAACACTGAAGCTTTCTTT

V: TRBV4-3
size: many
D: TRBD1
J: TRBJ1-2
CDR3: CASSQGQVYGYTF
DNA: TGTGCCAGCAGCCAGGGACAGGTCTATGGCTACACCTTC

V: TRBV5-5
size: -
D: TRBD1
J: TRBJ1-2
CDR3: CASSTGQGQILNYGYNF
DNA: TGTGCCAGCAGCACCGGACAGGGCCAAATACTTAACTATGGCTACAACTTC

V: TRBV9
size: few
D: -
J: TRBJ2-1
CDR3: CAGSPKTVYNEQFF
DNA: TGTGCCGGCAGCCCTAAGACAGTATACAATGAGCAGTTCTTC

V: TRBV4-2
size: many
D: -
J: TRBJ2-3
CDR3: CASSSRTGATDTQYF
DNA: TGTGCCAGCAGCTCCCGGACGGGCGCTACAGATACGCAGTATTTT

V: TRBV4-3
size: -
D: -
J: TRBJ1-2
CDR3: CASSQSWTVDYGYTF
DNA: TGCGCCAGCAGCCAATCCTGGACAGTTGACTATGGCTACACCTTC

V: TRBV7-9
size: -
D: TRBD1
J: TRBJ2-7
CDR3: CASSFSSGQGSEQYF
DNA: TGTGCCAGCAGCTTCTCGTCGGGACAGGGGAGCGAGCAGTACTTC

V: TRBV2
size: -
D: TRBD1
J: TRBJ1-1
CDR3: CASSERDRGLNTEAFF
DNA: TGTGCCAGCAGTGAACGGGACAGGGGGCTGAACACTGAAGCTTTCTTT

V: TRBV4-3
size: -
D: -
J: TRBJ1-2
CDR3: CASSQEGGRRVNYGYTF
DNA: TGCGCCAGCAGCCAAGAGGGGGGCCGCAGGGTTAACTATGGCTACACCTTC

V: TRBV7-2
size: few
D: TRBD2
J: TRBJ2-3
CDR3: CASSLDVLAGTTDTQYF
DNA: TGTGCCAGCAGCTTAGATGTCCTAGCGGGGACCACAGATACGCAGTATTTT

V: TRBV20-1
size: many
D: -
J: TRBJ2-3
CDR3: CSASEGVDTQYF
DNA: TGCAGTGCCTCCGAGGGCGTAGATACGCAGTATTTT

V: TRBV20-1
size: few
D: TRBD2
J: TRBJ2-3
CDR3: CSARTSQYTDTQYF
DNA: TGCAGTGCTCGGACTAGCCAATACACAGATACGCAGTATTTT

V: TRBV3-1
size: -
D: -
J: TRBJ1-4
CDR3: CASSQGRQGEKLFF
DNA: TGTGCCAGCAGCCAAGGTCGGCAGGGTGAAAAACTGTTTTTT

V: TRBV20-1
size: once
D: TRBD1
J: TRBJ2-6
CDR3: CSPRDRSSGANALTF
DNA: TGCAGTCCCCGGGACAGAAGCTCTGGGGCCAACGCCCTGACTTTC

V: TRBV20-1
size: few
D: -
J: TRBJ2-7
CDR3: CSATTTAEPYNEQYF
DNA: TGCAGTGCAACCACGACAGCTGAACCCTACAATGAGCAGTACTTC

V: TRBV7-3
size: -
D: -
J: TRBJ1-1
CDR3: CASSLYARTNTEAFF
DNA: TGTGCCAGCAGCTTATACGCCAGGACGAACACTGAAGCTTTCTTT

V: TRBV7-2
size: -
D: -
J: TRBJ2-1
CDR3: CASRASGHAYNEQFF
DNA: TGTGCCAGCAGGGCTTCCGGGCACGCCTACAATGAGCAGTTCTTC

V: TRBV20-1
size: few
D: TRBD2
J: TRBJ2-1
CDR3: CSARLAGDNEQFF
DNA: TGCAGTGCTAGGCTAGCGGGGGACAATGAGCAGTTCTTC

V: TRBV6-2/TRBV6-3
size: few
D: -
J: TRBJ1-2
CDR3: CASSYPQGGYTF
DNA: TGTGCCAGCAGTTACCCCCAGGGTGGCTACACCTTC

V: TRBV20-1
size: -
D: -
J: TRBJ2-2
CDR3: CSARDPVTGELVF
DNA: TGCAGTGCTAGAGATCCGGTGACCGGGGAGCTGGTTTTT

V: TRBV12-3/TRBV12-4
size: -
D: -
J: TRBJ1-4
CDR3: CASSLTKGEKLFF
DNA: TGTGCCAGCAGTTTAACCAAGGGAGAAAAACTGTTTTTT

V: TRBV2
size: -
D: -
J: TRBJ1-2
CDR3: CASTGQSGGYTF
DNA: TGTGCCAGCACCGGACAGTCGGGCGGCTACACCTTC

V: TRBV19
size: -
D: -
J: TRBJ2-7
CDR3: CASQQPGRRSNEQYF
DNA: TGTGCCAGTCAACAGCCGGGACGGAGGTCCAATGAGCAGTACTTC

V: TRBV21-1
size: few
D: -
J: TRBJ2-5
CDR3: CASISNRASPQETQYF
DNA: TGTGCCAGCATATCTAACAGGGCTTCGCCTCAAGAGACCCAGTACTTC

V: TRBV9
size: -
D: -
J: TRBJ1-2
CDR3: CASSPLGGENNYGYTF
DNA: TGTGCCAGCAGCCCTCTCGGGGGGGAGAATAACTATGGCTACACCTTC